Included here is one TCR beta chain sequence, with context. Generated by immunoSEQ multiplex PCR, the TCRdb table keeps only in-frame clones and is missing some. The sample contains about 200,000 clones, over 75% of which appear only once. The data originate from a study of blood T cell repertoires in COVID-19. Across the study: Acute-phase and convalescent COVID-19 samples originated in the United States, Italy and Spain.

The CDR3 consists of 18 residues. V lost 2 bases to trimming and J lost 1 base; unmatched junction nucleotides: 7. Germline CDR1 is SGHTA and CDR2 is FQGNSA. The chain uses TRBV7-2 and TRBJ2-2; 10 nucleotides agree with TRBD2. The receptor comes from a human donor in a cohort sampled during active COVID-19. Sequencing used peripheral blood. CDR3 residues: CASSLSASGSGNTGELFF. The CDR3 nucleotides read TGTGCCAGCAGCTTATCAGCTAGCGGGAGCGGGAACACCGGGGAGCTGTTTTTT.